This is a list of T cell receptor beta chains from one sample in a study of blood T cell repertoires in COVID-19. The table came from immunoSEQ multiplex PCR; TCRdb's copy has only in-frame clones and leaves some out. Of approximately 30,000 clones listed, almost 90% are singletons. The specimen was peripheral blood. These receptors were taken from a human donor in a cohort sampled during active COVID-19. CDR3s include the opening cysteine and the closing phenylalanine or tryptophan. A D gene is named only where the DNA matches it firmly. Rows give clone size only sometimes, using once, few, many, or a class for an expanded clone.

abundance: -; j_gene: TRBJ2-3; v_gene: TRBV19; d_gene: -; CDR3aa: CASSYGLGGQYF; CDR3nt: TGTGCCAGTAGTTATGGACTCGGTGGGCAGTATTTT
abundance: once; j_gene: TRBJ2-4; v_gene: TRBV3-1/TRBV3-2; d_gene: TRBD2; CDR3aa: CASSQETSGGLAKNIQYF; CDR3nt: TGTGCCAGCAGCCAAGAGACTAGCGGGGGGCTAGCCAAAAACATTCAGTACTTC
abundance: few; j_gene: TRBJ2-6; v_gene: TRBV7-9; d_gene: -; CDR3aa: CASSRDTSGANVLTF; CDR3nt: TGTGCCAGCAGCCGGGACACCTCTGGGGCCAACGTCCTGACTTTC
abundance: few; j_gene: TRBJ2-7; v_gene: TRBV6-5; d_gene: TRBD1; CDR3aa: CASSTHTGVNEQYF; CDR3nt: TGTGCCAGCAGTACCCATACAGGGGTGAACGAGCAGTACTTC
abundance: -; j_gene: TRBJ1-2; v_gene: TRBV19; d_gene: -; CDR3aa: CATHLGGMGGYTF; CDR3nt: TGTGCCACCCATCTGGGGGGGATGGGAGGCTACACCTTC
abundance: -; j_gene: TRBJ2-7; v_gene: TRBV4-2; d_gene: TRBD2; CDR3aa: CASSRLPMSAGEYYEQYF; CDR3nt: TGTGCCAGCAGCCGGCTGCCTATGTCGGCGGGGGAATACTACGAGCAGTACTTC
abundance: -; j_gene: TRBJ1-3; v_gene: TRBV5-1; d_gene: TRBD1; CDR3aa: CASSEQGADSGNTIYF; CDR3nt: TGCGCCAGCAGCGAACAGGGGGCCGACTCTGGAAACACCATATATTTT
abundance: once; j_gene: TRBJ2-1; v_gene: TRBV11-2; d_gene: -; CDR3aa: CASSLRGSGSYNEQFF; CDR3nt: TGTGCCAGCAGCTTACGAGGGTCTGGGTCCTACAATGAGCAGTTCTTC
abundance: -; j_gene: TRBJ2-7; v_gene: TRBV19; d_gene: TRBD1; CDR3aa: CASSWAKTGDEQYF; CDR3nt: TGTGCCAGTAGTTGGGCTAAAACAGGGGATGAGCAGTACTTC
abundance: -; j_gene: TRBJ2-5; v_gene: TRBV14; d_gene: -; CDR3aa: CASSQGPGLGQETQYF; CDR3nt: TGTGCCAGCAGCCAAGGGCCAGGGTTGGGGCAAGAGACCCAGTACTTC
abundance: -; j_gene: TRBJ1-2; v_gene: TRBV6-1; d_gene: -; CDR3aa: CASSEQGRYGYTF; CDR3nt: TGTGCCAGCAGTGAGCAGGGGCGCTATGGCTACACCTTC
abundance: -; j_gene: TRBJ2-7; v_gene: TRBV9; d_gene: TRBD1; CDR3aa: CASSVGQGFYEQYF; CDR3nt: TGTGCCAGCAGCGTCGGACAGGGTTTCTACGAGCAGTACTTC
abundance: -; j_gene: TRBJ1-5; v_gene: TRBV6-6; d_gene: -; CDR3aa: CASGGAAGQPQHF; CDR3nt: TGTGCCAGCGGCGGAGCCGCCGGCCAGCCCCAGCATTTT
abundance: -; j_gene: TRBJ1-1; v_gene: TRBV10-1; d_gene: -; CDR3aa: CASSGRGVTEAFF; CDR3nt: TGCGCCAGCAGTGGGCGAGGTGTCACTGAAGCTTTCTTT
abundance: -; j_gene: TRBJ1-5; v_gene: TRBV12-2; d_gene: -; CDR3aa: CASRQGGRSQHF; CDR3nt: TGTGCAAGTCGCCAGGGGGGAAGGTCCCAGCATTTT